This paragraph reports one T cell receptor (beta chain). Its antigen is not known. The sample carries other DNA sequences with the same CDR3. This sample is drawn from a study of OX40 agonist ivuxolimab in advanced cancers. Points from the study as a whole: At doses 0.1 to 3.0 mg/kg, CD4+ and CD8+ clones expanded. The authors also found low normalized T-cell clonal expansion in some nonresponders.

Sequencing was performed with immunoSEQ multiplex PCR; in TCRdb, only in-frame clones are kept and a portion is missing. The sample contains roughly 100,000 clones, 93% of which appear only once. The sequence was obtained from an adult with an advanced solid tumor such as melanoma, head and neck, liver or kidney cancer. The source was CD4+ or CD8+ T cells sorted from blood, collected in a trial of the OX40 agonist ivuxolimab.

The CDR3 DNA reads as TGCAGTGCTAGAGAGGCAGATACGCAGTATTTT. Translated, it gives CSAREADTQYF. The rearrangement uses TRBV20-1 and TRBJ2-3; no clear D gene. In germline, CDR1 is DFQATT, CDR2 SNEGSKA (reference sequence). The CDR3 sequence is 11 residues long. Trimming took 0 bases from V and 4 from J, leaving 2 bases between them.